This entry lists 32 T cell receptor beta chains sequenced from one sample in a study of post-analysis software for immune sequencing data. Their cognate antigens are unknown. The TCR beta cDNA libraries contained unique molecular identifiers. Each CDR3 protein gets one entry after TCRdb re-called the PCR reads with MiXCR. The sample shows about 540,000 distinct CDR3 sequences, around 31% of them seen only once. General study points: About five TRBV segments (TRBV5-6, TRBV5-1 and TRBV20-1 among them) occurred more frequently in patients than in controls.

Sequenced material: blood. These receptors came from a girl aged 2 to 17 with multiple sclerosis.

This clonotype has a single count. A much more abundant neighbour one base away suggests this may be a read error. The chain is built from TRBV29-1 and TRBJ2-5; 10 bases agree with TRBD1. The V gene's germline CDR1 is SQVTM and CDR2 ANQGSEA. V lost 6 bases and J lost 1; bases outside the gene matches: 17. The CDR3 is made up of 18 amino acids. The CDR3 region is CSVSETGGPTIPQETQYF. The CDR3 bases are TGCAGCGTCTCCGAGACAGGGGGCCCGACTATCCCCCAAGAGACCCAGTACTTC.

In this sample, this clonotype turned up many times. The CDR3 loop reads CSVGHLNQPQHF. For the CDR3, the DNA is TGCAGCGTGGGACACCTCAATCAGCCCCAGCATTTT. V and J are TRBV29-1 and TRBJ1-5; the D gene is possibly TRBD1 (6 bases). Between the trimmed V and J ends, which lost 6 bases and 3 bases, there was a span of 9 bases. The germline CDR1 and CDR2 sequences are SQVTM and ANQGSEA. This CDR3 contains 12 residues.

This clonotype has just a few counts. This sequence joins TRBV6-5 and TRBJ2-3, with TRBD2 matching over 7 bases. The germline V gene encodes CDR1 MNHEY and CDR2 SVGAGI. The junction had 5 bases not matched to a gene; V was cut back by 7 bases and J by 4 bases. This CDR3 region has 13 residues. The CDR3 nucleotides are TGTGCCAGCACCTCGGGGGGTGCAGATACGCAGTATTTT. Amino acid sequence: CASTSGGADTQYF.

This chain uses TRBV5-1 with TRBJ2-4, with TRBD2 matching over 15 bases. The CDR3 has 21 residues. Germline CDR1 SGHRS, CDR2 YFSETQ. Trimming took 3 bases from V and 0 from J; bases not matched to a gene: 13. CDR3 sequence (DNA): TGCGCCAGCAGCTGGGGGACTAGCGGGGGGACTCCAGAGCTAGCCAAAAACATTCAGTACTTC. It yields the protein CASSWGTSGGTPELAKNIQYF.

This clonotype was seen repeatedly, ten times or more. The V gene is TRBV4-1, the J gene TRBJ2-7; 11 bases match TRBD2. The CDR3 has 14 amino acids. Germline V gives CDR1 MGHRA, CDR2 YSYEKL. V lost 3 bases and J lost 4; bases outside the gene matches: 2. CDR3 nucleotides: TGCGCCAGCAGCCAGGGACTAGCGGTATACGAGCAGTACTTC. Its translation is CASSQGLAVYEQYF.

The rearrangement uses TRBV10-3 and TRBJ2-5, with D possibly called TRBD1 or TRBD2 (5 bases each). V lost 5 bases to trimming and J lost 4 bases, with 17 bases between them. The length of the CDR3 is 15 residues. The germline CDR1 and CDR2 sequences are ENHRY and SYGVKD. In nucleotides, the CDR3 is TGTGCCATCAGTTCAGACACCACGGGGCGAGAGACCCAGTACTTC. It translates to CAISSDTTGRETQYF.

The V gene is TRBV12-3 or TRBV12-4, the J gene TRBJ2-5; D uncertain. CDR3 size: 14 residues. The ends were cut back, 2 bases at V and 0 bases at J, with 7 bases in the middle. CDR3 coding DNA: TGTGCCAGCAGTTTACTCGAGGACCAAGAGACCCAGTACTTC. This sequence encodes CASSLLEDQETQYF.

A few counts support this clonotype. The chain carries TRBV4-1 and TRBJ2-5; tentative D call: TRBD1 (5 bases). Deletions cut 5 bases from V and 9 bases from J, with 13 bases between. Germline-derived CDR1 and CDR2 are MGHRA and YSYEKL. This CDR3 contains 12 residues. The DNA of the CDR3 is TGCGCCAGCAGCGAAACGTTGGGGCCCCAGTACTTC. Translating it yields CASSETLGPQYF.

The rearrangement links TRBV6-2 or TRBV6-3 to TRBJ2-7, with D unresolved. The V and J ends lost 5 bases and 0 bases respectively, with 17 bases between them. The CDR3 length is 16 residues. Germline V gene sequence: CDR1 MNHEY, CDR2 SVGEGT. CDR3 in DNA: TGTGCCAGCAGTAGGGATCGAGACTCGAGCTCCTACGAGCAGTACTTC. This sequence encodes CASSRDRDSSSYEQYF.

The chain has TRBV5-1 and TRBJ1-1; 10 bases are a match to TRBD1. The ends lost 4 bases at V and 5 bases at J; junction bases unmatched: 11. CDR3 length equals 16 residues. Germline V lookup: CDR1 SGHRS, CDR2 YFSETQ. In nucleotides, the CDR3 is TGCGCCAGCAGCCTATTTACGGGACAGGGGAAGACTGAAGCTTTCTTT. This gives the protein CASSLFTGQGKTEAFF.

This clonotype was counted between two and nine times. The chain links TRBV5-1 to TRBJ1-6; D unresolved. There are 13 residues in the CDR3. The ends were cut back, 5 bases at V and 14 bases at J, with 17 bases in the middle. CDR1 SGHRS and CDR2 YFSETQ come from the germline V gene. Here the CDR3 DNA reads TGCGCCAGCAGAGGCACCCAGAAGGTCTCCCTCCACTTT. Translated: CASRGTQKVSLHF.

This CDR3 is CAIRPDSYEQYF. The CDR3 coding sequence is TGTGCCATCAGACCCGACTCCTACGAGCAGTACTTC. V gene TRBV10-3 combines with J gene TRBJ2-7; D remains ambiguous. Trimming removed 6 bases at V and 0 bases at J, with 6 bases between. The germline CDR1 and CDR2 sequences are ENHRY and SYGVKD. The length of the CDR3 is 12 residues.

The V call is TRBV2, the J call TRBJ2-7; D is unclear. Germline values: CDR1 SNHLY, CDR2 FYNNEI. Trimming removed 4 bases from V and 6 bases from J, with 7 bases in between. This CDR3 contains 11 residues. CDR3 nucleotide sequence: TGTGCCAGCAGTGCTGGACCCGAGCAGTACTTC. Its protein is CASSAGPEQYF. Complete variable domain (other parts from reference TRBV2 and TRBJ2-7): EPEVTQTPSHQVTQMGQEVILRCVPISNHLYFYWYRQILGQKVEFLVSFYNNEISEKSEIFDDQFSVERPDGSNFTLKIRSTKLEDSAMYFCASSAGPEQYFGPGTRLTVT.

The chain couples TRBV5-8 to TRBJ2-5, with D unresolved. The V end was cut by 0 bases, the J end by 4 bases, with 19 bases between. This CDR3 is 17 amino acids long. The germline V gene encodes CDR1 SGHTS and CDR2 YDEGEE. CDR3 DNA: TGTGCCAGCAGCTTGGATGTGGCGACCGACCTCGGAGAGACCCAGTACTTC. As protein: CASSLDVATDLGETQYF.

This clonotype appeared a few times. The chain has TRBV20-1 and TRBJ2-6; D unclear. Germline CDR1 is DFQATT and CDR2 is SNEGSKA (reference sequence). Trimming took 3 bases from V and 2 from J, leaving 2 bases between them. The length of the CDR3 is 12 residues. The DNA for the CDR3 is TGCAGTGCTAGTACTGGGGCCAACGTCCTGACTTTC. Residues: CSASTGANVLTF.

The J gene is TRBJ2-3, the V gene TRBV12-3 or TRBV12-4, with 8 bases matching TRBD2. The ends lost 7 bases at V and 6 bases at J; junction bases unmatched: 9. The CDR3 loop spans 14 amino acids. This chain's CDR3 is CASTMSGGGDTQYF. The CDR3 DNA follows: TGTGCCAGCACCATGAGCGGGGGAGGGGATACGCAGTATTTT.

This clonotype was seen a handful of times. This chain links TRBV10-1 with TRBJ2-1; TRBD1 is a possible D gene (6 bases). There are 17 residues in the CDR3. Germline loops: CDR1 WNHNN, CDR2 SYGVQD (reference sequence). V was cut by 0 bases and J by 4 bases, with 16 bases left in between. In DNA form, the CDR3 reads TGCGCCAGCAGTGAGTCACGACAGGCGACTGCTTACAATGAGCAGTTCTTC. This translates into CASSESRQATAYNEQFF.

This clonotype was seen a few times. The genes are TRBV4-1 and TRBJ2-7; no definite D call. Germline lookup yields CDR1 MGHRA and CDR2 YSYEKL. V lost 6 bases, J lost 0 bases, and 24 bases lay in between. The CDR3 is 18 residues long. The CDR3 protein is CASSSSPETPGFSYEQYF. CDR3 sequence (DNA): TGCGCCAGCAGTTCGTCCCCAGAGACGCCCGGATTCTCCTACGAGCAGTACTTC.

The chain employs TRBV7-2 and TRBJ2-1, with no clear D. Germline-derived CDR1 and CDR2 are SGHTA and FQGNSA. The V and J ends lost 6 bases and 6 bases respectively, with 9 bases between them. The CDR3 extends over 12 amino acids. The CDR3: CASRETCNEQFF. CDR3 DNA: TGTGCCAGCAGGGAGACTTGCAATGAGCAGTTCTTC.

This clonotype showed up many times. V usage is TRBV6-6 and J usage is TRBJ2-4; D is uncertain. V was cut by 7 bases and J by 0 bases, with 13 bases left in between. Germline V gives CDR1 MNHNY, CDR2 SVGAGI (reference sequence). The CDR3 is 15 amino acids. In nucleotides, the CDR3 is TGTGCCAGCAACCACGCCAGTCTAGCCAAAAACATTCAGTACTTC. This codes for CASNHASLAKNIQYF.

The chain couples TRBV7-9 to TRBJ2-4; the D gene is possibly TRBD1 (7 bases). The DNA end is more similar to TRBJ2-7, so the J call may be wrong. The CDR3 contains 15 residues. Germline CDR1 SEHNR, CDR2 FQNEAQ (reference sequence). The CDR3: CASSSSRGVRYEQYF. In DNA, the CDR3 is TGTGCCAGCAGCTCGAGCAGGGGGGTGCGCTACGAGCAGTACTTC.

This clonotype turned up a few times. The CDR3 sequence: CSVEGTLTGTYEQYF. The CDR3 nucleotides read TGCAGCGTTGAAGGCACCCTTACAGGGACCTACGAGCAGTACTTC. The chain has TRBV29-1 and TRBJ2-7; a possible D gene is TRBD1 (6 bases). This CDR3 region has 15 residues. Per germline, CDR1 SQVTM and CDR2 ANQGSEA. V lost 1 base, J lost 2 bases, and 15 bases lay in between.

The chain employs TRBV9 and TRBJ2-5; 8 nucleotides agree with TRBD1. CDR1 and CDR2 (germline): SGDLS, YYNGEE. Germline trimming cut 4 bases from V and 1 base from J; bases unmatched to any gene: 9. This CDR3 is built from 16 residues. In DNA form, the CDR3 reads TGTGCCAGCAGCATTACAACTGGACAGGGCCAAGAGACCCAGTACTTC. Amino acid sequence: CASSITTGQGQETQYF.

This clonotype was counted only a few times. This rearrangement joins TRBV20-1 to TRBJ1-2, with 7 bases lining up with TRBD1. The ends lost 2 bases at V and 3 bases at J; junction bases unmatched: 3. This CDR3 region has 13 residues. The germline V gene encodes CDR1 DFQATT and CDR2 SNEGSKA (reference sequence). The CDR3 sequence: CSARPTGDYGYTF. The DNA for the CDR3 is TGCAGTGCTAGACCCACAGGGGACTATGGCTACACCTTC.

The rearrangement links TRBV20-1 to TRBJ1-5, with D possibly TRBD1 on 5 matching bases. Germline loops: CDR1 DFQATT, CDR2 SNEGSKA (reference sequence). V lost 3 bases to trimming and J lost 7 bases, with 16 bases between them. The CDR3 totals 14 residues. CDR3 in DNA: TGCAGTGCTAGGGACACCCGAACTAACCAGCCCCAGCATTTT. Translated, it gives CSARDTRTNQPQHF.

This clonotype showed up many times. The V call is TRBV5-1, the J call TRBJ1-2, with TRBD1 matching 7 bases. V lost 0 bases to trimming and J lost 8 bases; unmatched junction nucleotides: 10. Germline loops: CDR1 SGHRS, CDR2 YFSETQ. This CDR3 contains 15 residues. The CDR3 DNA sequence: TGCGCCAGCAGCTTGGTGGGCCGACAGGGAGAAGGCTACACCTTC. Amino acid sequence: CASSLVGRQGEGYTF.

This clonotype has a handful of counts. The chain carries TRBV6-2 or TRBV6-3 and TRBJ2-7; D is uncertain. Trimming shortened V by 2 bases and J by 4 bases, and 12 bases separated the two germline ends. The germline gives CDR1 MNHEY, CDR2 SVGEGT. This CDR3 comprises 14 residues. The CDR3 region is CASSYGQVLYEQYF. In DNA, the CDR3 is TGTGCCAGCAGTTACGGTCAGGTTCTTTACGAGCAGTACTTC.

In its sample, this clonotype was seen a few times. The V and J genes are TRBV3-1 and TRBJ2-5, with TRBD2 matching over 11 bases. Germline V CDR1 and CDR2: LGHDT, YNNKEL (reference sequence). There are 19 residues in the CDR3. V gave up 5 bases and J gave up 2 bases; unmatched junction bases: 16. CDR3 sequence: CASSGDPGTSGILQETQYF. DNA for the CDR3: TGTGCCAGCAGCGGAGACCCCGGGACTAGCGGAATACTTCAAGAGACCCAGTACTTC.

The chain combines TRBV11-3 with TRBJ2-1; TRBD1 matches at 9 bases. V shed 5 bases, J shed 3 bases, and the junction held 8 bases outside the gene matches. Germline loops: CDR1 SGHNT, CDR2 YENEEA. There are 16 residues in the CDR3. This CDR3 is CASSQTPGQGYNEQFF. The CDR3 DNA is TGTGCCAGCAGCCAGACGCCGGGACAGGGCTACAATGAGCAGTTCTTC.

The sample holds many counts of this clonotype. The chain is built from TRBV3-1 and TRBJ2-5; TRBD2 matches at 8 bases. J was trimmed by 4 bases and V by 4 bases; bases with no gene match: 5. The CDR3 contains 14 residues. Germline V gives CDR1 LGHDT, CDR2 YNNKEL (reference sequence). As DNA, the CDR3 is TGTGCCAGCAGCCCCTCCGGGGGGGGAGAGACCCAGTACTTC. This codes for CASSPSGGGETQYF.

This clonotype showed up just a few times. The chain uses TRBV10-3 and TRBJ1-2; D is unresolved. Trimming took 3 bases from V and 6 from J, leaving 8 bases between them. CDR1 is ENHRY and CDR2 is SYGVKD in the germline V gene. The CDR3 loop spans 12 amino acids. DNA of the CDR3: TGTGCCATCAGTGAAATGAGGGATGGCTACACCTTC. Translation gives CAISEMRDGYTF.

Only a few counts were recorded for this clonotype. The chain has TRBV6-2 or TRBV6-3 and TRBJ2-3; D gene ambiguous. Between the trimmed V and J ends, which lost 0 bases and 11 bases, there was a span of 15 bases. The germline CDR1 and CDR2 sequences are MNHEY and SVGEGT. This CDR3 comprises 14 residues. Written as DNA, the CDR3 is TGTGCCAGCAGTTACTCGAGCCTCCGGCTTGGGCAGTATTTT. Its protein product is CASSYSSLRLGQYF.